This paragraph reports one T cell receptor (beta chain). Its target is unknown. Clones were sequenced by immunoSEQ multiplex PCR, and TCRdb holds only the in-frame ones, with some missing. Altogether several thousand clones are present, 50% to 75% being singletons, with the ten largest covering about 47%. CDR1 is SGHNT and CDR2 is YYREEE in the germline V gene (reference sequence). V dropped 1 base and J dropped 2 bases, with 7 bases sitting between them. The length of the CDR3 is 13 residues. The source of the sample is a study of CD8 T cell repertoires and HIV-1 epitope variants. Study context: Twenty-five autologous and known Gag and Nef epitope variant peptides each stimulated T cells separately.

The J gene is TRBJ2-7, the V gene TRBV5-4; D remains unclear. The sequencing sample was made of cultured CD8+ T cells derived from PBMCs. This receptor was identified in a male donor with HIV. CDR3 sequence (DNA): TGTGCCAGCAGCTTGAAAGACGCCTACGAGCAGTACTTC. Translating gives CASSLKDAYEQYF.